These T cell receptor beta chains were read from a single sample in a study of CXCR3-negative and CXCR3-positive naive CD8 T cells. TCRdb reanalyzed the 5' RACE reads and collapses them to one entry per CDR3 protein, without DNA. With more than 45,000 distinct CDR3 sequences in the sample, the ten largest clones hold approximately 0.43%. The sequenced sample was naive CXCR3- CD8+ T cells from blood. The source of these receptors is a human donor in good health. Some clones in this sample may be carry-over from other donors' samples. CDR3s include the opening cysteine and the closing phenylalanine or tryptophan. Each record gives: clone size, J gene, CDR3 length, V gene, CDR3 protein. Only part of the rows carry a size: once, few, many, or a class if the clone is expanded.

. TRBJ2-1 17 TRBV7-3 CASSLTIPGTGLDEQFF
. TRBJ1-6 13 TRBV28 CASSFGDRTPLHF
. TRBJ2-7 17 TRBV5-1 CASSSYGQAGGNYEQYF
medium-sized TRBJ2-2 11 TRBV29-1 CSVLNTGELFF
. TRBJ2-2 15 TRBV11-2 CASSLGGWNTGELFF
. TRBJ2-3 13 TRBV6-5 CASSYSQSDTQYF
. TRBJ2-6 16 TRBV29-1 CSVLGQVRSGANVLTF
. TRBJ2-2 16 TRBV5-6 CASSLARDRNTGELFF
. TRBJ2-5 14 TRBV6-5 CASSYASAPETQYF
. TRBJ2-7 15 TRBV13 CASSPRLAASYEQYF
. TRBJ2-7 15 TRBV21-1 CASSKEGGLGYEQYF
. TRBJ2-2 15 TRBV7-9 CASSRAGPNTGELFF
. TRBJ2-7 16 TRBV4-2 CASSQEFSGGSYEQYF
. TRBJ2-3 16 TRBV29-1 CSVVPLQGYSTDTQYF
. TRBJ2-1 14 TRBV15 CATSRGGAYNEQFF
. TRBJ2-1 12 TRBV20-1 CSGRTVYNEQFF